This passage covers 25 T cell receptor beta chains from one sample sequenced in a study of PD-1 blockade in classical Hodgkin lymphoma. TCRdb's table, derived via immunoSEQ multiplex PCR, lists solely in-frame clones and lacks some. The sample holds about 30,000 clones, roughly nine tenths seen once. Time point described: newly diagnosed, previously untreated cHL patient sample. Sequencing used peripheral blood mononuclear cells (PBMCs). These receptors were taken from a human donor with classical Hodgkin lymphoma.

This chain links TRBV21-1 with TRBJ2-4; the DNA was not used to check the table's D call, TRBD1. TRBV21-1 is labeled a pseudogene. The CDR3 is 19 residues long. CDR3 residues: CASSKPRQGTTYCENIQYF. CDR3 nucleotide sequence: TGTGCCAGCAGCAAACCCAGACAGGGGACCACTTATTGCGAAAACATTCAGTACTTC.

V and J are TRBV6-5 and TRBJ2-5; D is uncertain. Looked up from germline, CDR1 is MNHEY and CDR2 is SVGAGI. The CDR3 sequence is 12 residues long. Trimming left V 4 bases short and J 1 base short, with 4 bases between. CDR3 in amino acids: CASSSPQETQYF. The DNA for the CDR3 is TGTGCCAGCAGTTCTCCCCAAGAGACCCAGTACTTC.

The chain combines TRBV2 with TRBJ2-1; D may match TRBD1 or TRBD2 (5 bases each). This CDR3 is 11 amino acids long. V gave up 6 bases and J gave up 12 bases, with 12 bases separating them. Germline V gene data show CDR1 as SNHLY and CDR2 as FYNNEI. The CDR3: CASSPEGTQFF. Here the CDR3 DNA reads TGTGCCAGCAGCCCCGAGGGGACGCAGTTCTTC.

J is TRBJ2-1 and V is TRBV15; 10 bases agree with TRBD2. CDR3 size: 17 residues. Per the germline V gene, CDR1 is LNHNV and CDR2 is YYDKDF (reference sequence). Trimming at V came to 0 bases and at J to 5 bases, leaving 7 bases not matched to a gene. The DNA for the CDR3 is TGTGCCACCAGCAGAGATCAGACTAGCGGGCGCAACAATGAGCAGTTCTTC. It is translated as CATSRDQTSGRNNEQFF.

The rearrangement uses TRBV5-4 and TRBJ2-5; 9 nucleotides align to TRBD1. Trimming cost V 4 bases and J 4 bases; bases outside gene matches: 2. This CDR3 is built from 13 residues. The germline gives CDR1 SGHNT, CDR2 YYREEE (reference sequence). The CDR3 loop is CASSMTGGETQYF. The CDR3 nucleotides read TGTGCCAGCAGCATGACAGGGGGAGAGACCCAGTACTTC.

The chain links TRBV6-5 to TRBJ2-1; 7 bases agree with TRBD2. Germline CDR1 reads MNHEY; CDR2 reads SVGAGI. The CDR3 extends over 14 amino acids. The junction had 7 bases not matched to a gene; V was cut back by 6 bases and J by 5 bases. CDR3 region: CASRLGEGNNEQFF. The CDR3 DNA follows: TGTGCCAGCAGACTTGGGGAGGGGAACAATGAGCAGTTCTTC.

The rearrangement joins TRBV5-1 to TRBJ2-5; possible D gene TRBD1, 5 bases. This CDR3 contains 14 residues. The germline CDR1 and CDR2 sequences are SGHRS and YFSETQ. V gave up 0 bases and J gave up 3 bases, with 9 bases separating them. CDR3 bases: TGCGCCAGCAGCTTGGATGGCAGGGAAGAGACCCAGTACTTC. Translation gives CASSLDGREETQYF.

This chain joins TRBV5-1 and TRBJ2-7; D is possibly TRBD1 (5 bases). The V end was cut by 1 base, the J end by 5 bases, with 10 bases between. Germline V CDR1 and CDR2: SGHRS, YFSETQ. This CDR3 comprises 13 residues. The CDR3 is CASSLIPGNEQYF. DNA of the CDR3: TGCGCCAGCAGCTTGATTCCAGGGAACGAGCAGTACTTC.

The gene calls are TRBV18 and TRBJ1-4, with a weak D call TRBD1 (6 bases). Germline V CDR1 and CDR2: KGHSH, LQKENI. The CDR3 has 14 amino acids. Deletions cut 8 bases from V and 0 bases from J, with 10 bases between. The CDR3 DNA sequence: TGTGCCAGCGCAACAGGGTCAACTAATGAAAAACTGTTTTTT. It is translated as CASATGSTNEKLFF.

The chain uses TRBV5-1 and TRBJ1-2; 10 bases align to TRBD1. This CDR3 has 14 amino acids. V shed 3 bases and J 5 bases; nucleotides not matched to a gene: 4. Germline CDR1 SGHRS, CDR2 YFSETQ. CDR3 sequence (DNA): TGCGCCAGCAGCTCGACAGGGGGCGGGTATGGCTACACCTTC. Translation: CASSSTGGGYGYTF.

The chain couples TRBV27 to TRBJ2-7, with TRBD2 matching over 9 bases. V was clipped by 3 bases and J by 6 bases; unmatched bases: 3. CDR3 length: 13 residues. Per the germline V gene, CDR1 is MNHEY and CDR2 is SMNVEV (reference sequence). The CDR3 nucleotides are TGTGCCAGCAGTTTCTGGCGGGAGGGCGAGCAGTACTTC. This gives the protein CASSFWREGEQYF.

This chain joins TRBV7-2 and TRBJ2-3; maybe TRBD2 (5 bases). The germline gives CDR1 SGHTA, CDR2 FQGNSA. Trimming pared 1 base from V and 6 bases from J, leaving 11 bases between. The length of the CDR3 is 14 residues. The CDR3 reads CASSLGRGGDTQYF. CDR3 DNA: TGTGCCAGCAGCTTAGGTCGGGGTGGGGATACGCAGTATTTT.

V and J are TRBV5-4 and TRBJ2-3; D is perhaps TRBD2 (5 bases). The CDR3 runs to 15 residues. Germline V gene sequence: CDR1 SGHNT, CDR2 YYREEE (reference sequence). The germline V and J ends were trimmed by 4 bases and 0 bases, with 12 bases remaining between them. CDR3 bases: TGTGCCAGCAGCCTCGAAAGCGGTAGCACAGATACGCAGTATTTT. This sequence encodes CASSLESGSTDTQYF.

The V and J genes are TRBV5-1 and TRBJ2-2; 8 bases align to TRBD1. The CDR3 is 14 residues long. In germline, CDR1 is SGHRS, CDR2 YFSETQ. V dropped 9 bases and J dropped 5; count of bases not matched to a gene: 9. CDR3 amino acids: CATSQGAETGELFF. CDR3 bases: TGCGCCACCAGTCAGGGGGCCGAGACCGGGGAGCTGTTTTTT.

The chain combines TRBV6-4 with TRBJ2-1, with a possible D match to TRBD2 (5 bases). In germline, CDR1 is MRHNA, CDR2 SNTAGT. V lost 2 bases and J 8 bases, leaving 16 bases between the germline ends. The CDR3 is 15 amino acids. The CDR3 region is CASSDRAAEPDEQFF. CDR3 nucleotide sequence: TGTGCCAGCAGTGACAGAGCGGCGGAGCCAGATGAGCAGTTCTTC.

The gene calls are TRBV11-2 and TRBJ1-4; a weak D match, TRBD1 (6 bases). Trimming stripped 5 bases from V and 2 bases from J, with 21 bases between. The germline gives CDR1 SGHAT, CDR2 FQNNGV. This CDR3 is built from 18 residues. This CDR3 is CASSPVAGGRMTNEKLFF. For the CDR3, the DNA is TGTGCCAGCAGCCCTGTCGCCGGGGGGCGCATGACTAATGAAAAACTGTTTTTT.

The V and J genes are TRBV9 and TRBJ2-3; D may be TRBD1 (6 bases). Looked up from germline, CDR1 is SGDLS and CDR2 is YYNGEE. The CDR3 totals 15 residues. V dropped 0 bases and J dropped 2 bases, with 10 bases sitting between them. CDR3 coding DNA: TGTGCCAGCAGCGTAGCGTCAGGGGACACAGATACGCAGTATTTT. This gives the protein CASSVASGDTDTQYF.

The genes are TRBV18 and TRBJ1-3, with 7 bases that match TRBD1. The J segment lost 0 bases and the V segment lost 5 bases, leaving 4 bases of the junction unmatched. The CDR3 sequence is 15 residues long. Per the germline V gene, CDR1 is KGHSH and CDR2 is LQKENI. CDR3 bases: TGTGCCAGCTCATTTACAGGGGTCTCTGGAAACACCATATATTTT. It codes for CASSFTGVSGNTIYF. Filled out from reference TRBV18 and TRBJ1-3, the complete variable domain reads NAGVMQNPRHLVRRRGQEARLRCSPMKGHSHVYWYRQLPEEGLKFMVYLQKENIIDESGMPKERFSAEFPKEGPSILRIQQVVRGDSAAYFCASSFTGVSGNTIYFGEGSWLTVV.

The chain joins TRBV4-1 to TRBJ1-4; 7 bases align to TRBD1. This CDR3 comprises 15 residues. Trimming took 1 base from V and 3 from J; bases not matched to a gene: 2. Per the germline V gene, CDR1 is MGHRA and CDR2 is YSYEKL. CDR3 nucleotides: TGCGCCAGCAGCCAAGGGCAGGGGGCTAATGAAAAACTGTTTTTT. Encoded protein: CASSQGQGANEKLFF.

The chain carries TRBV7-2 and TRBJ2-7, with 9 positions matching TRBD2. The CDR3 is 14 amino acids. J gave up 4 bases and V 3 bases, and 4 bases lay outside the gene matches. Germline V gene sequence: CDR1 SGHTA, CDR2 FQGNSA. CDR3 in DNA: TGTGCCAGCAGCTTTACCAGCGGGAGGTACGAGCAGTACTTC. This gives the protein CASSFTSGRYEQYF.

V usage is TRBV6-6 and J usage is TRBJ2-1; 9 bases align to TRBD1. The V gene's germline CDR1 is MNHNY and CDR2 SVGAGI (reference sequence). J gave up 8 bases and V 6 bases, and 11 bases lay outside the gene matches. The CDR3 totals 15 residues. This CDR3 is CASRRPGQGGYEQFF. CDR3 sequence (DNA): TGTGCCAGCAGAAGACCGGGACAGGGAGGGTATGAGCAGTTCTTC.

The genes are TRBV7-9 and TRBJ2-1, with D perhaps assigned TRBD1 or TRBD2 (5 bases each). Per the germline V gene, CDR1 is SEHNR and CDR2 is FQNEAQ (reference sequence). Trimming left V 4 bases short and J 14 bases short, with 15 bases between. The CDR3 loop spans 12 amino acids. DNA of the CDR3: TGTGCCAGCAGCTCTCGTCGTGGGACCAAGTTCTTC. Translated: CASSSRRGTKFF.

The chain couples TRBV28 to TRBJ2-7, with a weak D call TRBD1 (6 bases). CDR1 MDHEN and CDR2 SYDVKM come from the germline V gene. The V end was cut by 4 bases, the J end by 4 bases, with 20 bases between. The CDR3 loop spans 16 amino acids. CDR3 coding DNA: TGTGCCAGCAGTTGGTCTGTGTCAGGGGCAAGATACGAGCAGTACTTC. Amino acids: CASSWSVSGARYEQYF.

The V and J genes are TRBV2 and TRBJ2-7; no reliable D call. V was clipped by 4 bases and J by 1 base, with 14 bases between them. The CDR3 spans 15 residues. The germline V gene has CDR1 SNHLY and CDR2 FYNNEI. This chain's CDR3 is CASSARTGLSYEQYF. The CDR3 DNA sequence: TGTGCCAGCAGTGCACGGACGGGCCTTTCCTACGAGCAGTACTTC.

In this sample, this clone turned up once. This chain uses TRBV5-8 with TRBJ1-2, with 7 bases identical to TRBD1. Germline CDR1 reads SGHTS; CDR2 reads YDEGEE. This CDR3 spans 13 amino acids. V was clipped by 0 bases and J by 13 bases; unmatched bases: 9. The CDR3 sequence is CASSLGLGQLITF. The DNA of the CDR3 is TGTGCCAGCAGCTTGGGTCTGGGACAGTTAATCACCTTC. Based on the CDR3 plus reference TRBV5-8 and TRBJ1-2, the full variable domain is EAGVTQSPTHLIKTRGQQATLRCSPISGHTSVYWYQQALGLGLQFLLWYDEGEERNRGNFPPRFSGRQFPNYSSELNVNALELEDSALYLCASSLGLGQLITFGSGTRLTVV.